Following are 19 T cell receptor beta chains from one sample sequenced in a study of blood T cell repertoires in COVID-19. Clones were sequenced by immunoSEQ multiplex PCR, and TCRdb holds only the in-frame ones, with some missing. The data show fewer than 250,000 clones, around 88% seen once. Sequenced material: PBMCs or T cells enriched from blood (not recorded which). The origin of the receptors is a woman in her forties or fifties with acute COVID-19.

This clone was seen a handful of times. The chain carries TRBV21-1 and TRBJ1-1. TRBV21-1 counts as a pseudogene. The length of the CDR3 is 15 residues. CDR3 nucleotide sequence: TGTGCCAGCAGCAAAGGGTGGCAGGGAGGCACTGAAGCTTTCTTT. It is translated as CASSKGWQGGTEAFF.

This chain uses TRBV29-1 with TRBJ2-7, with D perhaps TRBD1 (6 bases). V was shortened by 5 bases and J by 2 bases, with 19 bases between the two germline ends. The CDR3 length is 15 residues. Germline-derived CDR1 and CDR2 are SQVTM and ANQGSEA. The CDR3 region has the DNA TGCAGCGTTCGGACAGCCACCACCCAGACCTACGAGCAGTACTTC. Translating it yields CSVRTATTQTYEQYF.

The gene calls are TRBV28 and TRBJ2-7; 10 bases are shared with TRBD1. V lost 4 bases and J lost 2; bases outside the gene matches: 5. The CDR3 has 15 amino acids. In germline, CDR1 is MDHEN, CDR2 SYDVKM. CDR3 nucleotide sequence: TGTGCCAGCAGTTCGGGACAGGGGACACCCTACGAGCAGTACTTC. Residues: CASSSGQGTPYEQYF.

V usage is TRBV4-1 and J usage is TRBJ2-1; 13 nucleotides match TRBD2. The CDR3 loop spans 16 amino acids. Germline CDR1 and CDR2: MGHRA and YSYEKL. V lost 5 bases, J lost 5 bases, and 6 bases stayed unmatched. CDR3 in amino acids: CASSRGTSGADNEQFF. CDR3 coding DNA: TGCGCCAGCAGCAGAGGGACTAGCGGGGCGGACAATGAGCAGTTCTTC.

The rearrangement links TRBV5-6 to TRBJ2-7; TRBD2 is a possible D gene (5 bases). V gave up 4 bases and J gave up 1 base, with 15 bases separating them. Per the germline V gene, CDR1 is SGHDT and CDR2 is YYEEEE. CDR3 length equals 15 residues. The DNA of the CDR3 is TGTGCCAGCAGCCTGACGGGATTGGGATCCTACGAGCAGTACTTC. It yields the protein CASSLTGLGSYEQYF. The full variable domain, its missing parts supplied by reference TRBV5-6 and TRBJ2-7, is DAGVTQSPTHLIKTRGQQVTLRCSPKSGHDTVSWYQQALGQGPQFIFQYYEEEERQRGNFPDRFSGHQFPNYSSELNVNALLLGDSALYLCASSLTGLGSYEQYFGPGTRLTVT.

The genes are TRBV7-9 and TRBJ1-1; perhaps TRBD1 as D (6 bases). The CDR3 contains 13 residues. The germline V gene encodes CDR1 SEHNR and CDR2 FQNEAQ (reference sequence). The ends were cut back, 5 bases at V and 11 bases at J, with 18 bases in the middle. CDR3 nucleotide sequence: TGTGCCAGCAGCCCTCAGGCGGGGGGCATCGCTTTCTTT. As protein: CASSPQAGGIAFF.

The chain uses TRBV9 and TRBJ2-3; D call uncertain. V gave up 3 bases and J gave up 0 bases, with 11 bases separating them. The germline CDR1 and CDR2 sequences are SGDLS and YYNGEE. This CDR3 has 15 residues. The CDR3 protein is CASSAEAASTDTQYF. The CDR3 DNA reads as TGTGCCAGCAGCGCCGAGGCCGCCAGCACAGATACGCAGTATTTT.

The CDR3 protein is CASSSPGQGTGELFF. The CDR3 nucleotides are TGCGCCAGCAGCTCACCGGGACAGGGTACCGGGGAGCTGTTTTTT. This chain links TRBV5-1 with TRBJ2-2; 9 nucleotides agree with TRBD1. The germline CDR1 and CDR2 sequences are SGHRS and YFSETQ. J gave up 5 bases and V 3 bases, and 5 bases lay outside the gene matches. The CDR3 spans 15 residues.

The chain has TRBV18 and TRBJ1-3; possible D gene TRBD1, 6 bases. Germline V gene lookup returns CDR1 KGHSH and CDR2 LQKENI. V was pared by 2 bases and J by 0 bases, with 11 bases between. The CDR3 has 16 residues. The CDR3 bases are TGTGCCAGCTCACCAACAGGGCTGAGCTCTGGAAACACCATATATTTT. Translation: CASSPTGLSSGNTIYF. Together with reference TRBV18 and TRBJ1-3, the CDR3 gives the full variable domain: NAGVMQNPRHLVRRRGQEARLRCSPMKGHSHVYWYRQLPEEGLKFMVYLQKENIIDESGMPKERFSAEFPKEGPSILRIQQVVRGDSAAYFCASSPTGLSSGNTIYFGEGSWLTVV.

This chain uses TRBV3-1 (or the pseudogene TRBV3-2) with TRBJ1-5, with TRBD1 as a possible D gene (5 bases). Germline loops: CDR1 LGHDT, CDR2 YNNKEL (reference sequence). The CDR3 is 15 amino acids. With 1 base removed from V and 1 base from J, the gap between germline ends came to 8 bases. The CDR3: CASSQVGGSNQPQHF. As DNA, the CDR3 is TGTGCCAGCAGCCAAGTCGGGGGGAGCAATCAGCCCCAGCATTTT.

This chain joins TRBV5-5 and TRBJ2-7; the match to TRBD2 covers 7 bases. Germline values: CDR1 SGHKS, CDR2 YYEKEE (reference sequence). The CDR3 has 15 amino acids. V lost 4 bases to trimming and J lost 4 bases; unmatched junction nucleotides: 11. The CDR3 protein is CASSDQSGDLYEQYF. The CDR3 nucleotides are TGTGCCAGCAGCGACCAGAGCGGGGATTTGTACGAGCAGTACTTC.

This clone came up many times. The rearrangement uses TRBV18 and TRBJ1-1; unclear D gene. There are 14 residues in the CDR3. Per the germline V gene, CDR1 is KGHSH and CDR2 is LQKENI. The germline V and J ends were trimmed by 4 bases and 2 bases, with 11 bases remaining between them. In DNA, the CDR3 is TGTGCCAGCTCACATGCTAATAGAAACACTGAAGCTTTCTTT. As protein: CASSHANRNTEAFF.

This clone was counted a few times. The chain has TRBV4-1 and TRBJ2-7; 9 nucleotides line up with TRBD2. This CDR3 is 17 amino acids long. CDR1 and CDR2 from the germline V gene are MGHRA and YSYEKL. J gave up 5 bases and V 3 bases, and 14 bases lay outside the gene matches. The CDR3 DNA reads TGCGCCAGCAGCCAGGACTACTTAGCGGGAGCCGCCCACGAGCAGTACTTC. Amino acids: CASSQDYLAGAAHEQYF.

This chain links TRBV6-1 with TRBJ2-7; 7 bases agree with TRBD1. The V segment lost 4 bases and the J segment 1 base; nucleotides outside the gene matches: 10. Germline CDR1 is MNHNS and CDR2 is SASEGT. CDR3 length equals 16 residues. The CDR3, as DNA: TGTGCCAGCAGTGTTCAGGGGGAGATCAGGTCCTACGAGCAGTACTTC. Translated, it gives CASSVQGEIRSYEQYF.

A single count supports this clone. The chain employs TRBV27 and TRBJ1-6; no clear D gene. The CDR3 has 14 amino acids. Trimming took off 8 bases at V and 10 bases at J, with 18 bases between the two ends. Germline V lookup: CDR1 MNHEY, CDR2 SMNVEV (reference sequence). The CDR3 sequence: CASAIEGSSSPLHF. In nucleotides, the CDR3 is TGTGCCAGCGCCATCGAGGGAAGCTCCTCACCCCTCCACTTT.

The rearrangement uses TRBV28 and TRBJ1-1; no definite D call. The V and J ends lost 4 bases and 6 bases respectively, with 12 bases between them. The CDR3 totals 13 residues. Germline V lookup: CDR1 MDHEN, CDR2 SYDVKM. The CDR3 loop is CASSSPVQSEAFF. CDR3 nucleotide sequence: TGTGCCAGCAGTTCCCCCGTCCAGTCTGAAGCTTTCTTT.

The chain carries TRBV7-6 and TRBJ2-6, with 8 bases matching TRBD1. CDR3 size: 18 residues. V lost 0 bases, J lost 0 bases, and 4 bases stayed unmatched. Germline CDR1 reads SGHVS; CDR2 reads FNYEAQ. The CDR3 is CASSLAQGARSGANVLTF. The DNA of the CDR3 is TGTGCCAGCAGCTTAGCGCAGGGGGCACGCTCTGGGGCCAACGTCCTGACTTTC.

This rearrangement joins TRBV7-2 to TRBJ1-2, with D unresolved. Between the trimmed V and J ends, which lost 3 bases and 3 bases, there was a span of 11 bases. In germline, CDR1 is SGHTA, CDR2 FQGNSA. This CDR3 region has 14 residues. The chain's CDR3 is CASSLFGAYYGYTF. The CDR3 coding sequence is TGTGCCAGCAGCTTGTTCGGTGCGTACTATGGCTACACCTTC. The full variable domain, its missing parts supplied by reference TRBV7-2 and TRBJ1-2, is GAGVSQSPSNKVTEKGKDVELRCDPISGHTALYWYRQSLGQGLEFLIYFQGNSAPDKSGLPSDRFSAERTGGSVSTLTIQRTQQEDSAVYLCASSLFGAYYGYTFGSGTRLTVV.

The CDR3: CASRPRTANYGYTF. The CDR3 bases are TGTGCCAGCAGACCGCGGACAGCTAACTATGGCTACACCTTC. The chain carries TRBV5-6 and TRBJ1-2, with D possibly being TRBD1 (6 bases). The germline V gene encodes CDR1 SGHDT and CDR2 YYEEEE. V was shortened by 5 bases and J by 0 bases, with 11 bases between the two germline ends. The CDR3 is 14 amino acids. The variable domain in full, with the rest retrieved from reference TRBV5-6 and TRBJ1-2, is DAGVTQSPTHLIKTRGQQVTLRCSPKSGHDTVSWYQQALGQGPQFIFQYYEEEERQRGNFPDRFSGHQFPNYSSELNVNALLLGDSALYLCASRPRTANYGYTFGSGTRLTVV.